This T cell receptor beta chain was retrieved from a study of Tregs in tolerant kidney transplant recipients. Unstimulated regulatory T cells (CD4+CD25+CD127-), CD4+CD25- non-regulatory cells, CD4 and CD8 cells were FACS-sorted from thawed PBMCs. This CDR3 comprises 16 residues. V was pared by 2 bases and J by 4 bases, with 4 bases of the junction left unmatched. CDR1 and CDR2 from the germline V gene are MNHEY and SVGAGI. This table comes from immunoSEQ multiplex PCR, and its TCRdb copy is limited to in-frame clones, with some not included. The data show about 15,000 clones, around four fifths seen once.

The source is a human donor who received a combined kidney and bone marrow transplant. Sequencing used Tregs from blood, obtained before the transplant. The chain combines TRBV6-5 with TRBJ2-7; 14 bases are shared with TRBD2. The CDR3 DNA is TGTGCCAGCAGTTACCTGGGACTAGCGGGAGCGTACGAGCAGTACTTC. Protein: CASSYLGLAGAYEQYF.